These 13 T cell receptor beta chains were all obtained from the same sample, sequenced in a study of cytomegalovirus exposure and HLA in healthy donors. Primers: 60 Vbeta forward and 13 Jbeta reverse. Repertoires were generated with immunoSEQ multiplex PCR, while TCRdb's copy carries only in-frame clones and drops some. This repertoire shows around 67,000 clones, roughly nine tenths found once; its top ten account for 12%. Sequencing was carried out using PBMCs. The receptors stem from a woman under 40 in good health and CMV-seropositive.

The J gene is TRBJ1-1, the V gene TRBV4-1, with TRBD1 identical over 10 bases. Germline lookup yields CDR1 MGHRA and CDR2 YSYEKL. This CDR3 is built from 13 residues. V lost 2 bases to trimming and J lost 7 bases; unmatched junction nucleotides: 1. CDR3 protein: CASSQRDRGEAFF. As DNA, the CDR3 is TGCGCCAGCAGCCAACGGGACAGGGGTGAAGCTTTCTTT.

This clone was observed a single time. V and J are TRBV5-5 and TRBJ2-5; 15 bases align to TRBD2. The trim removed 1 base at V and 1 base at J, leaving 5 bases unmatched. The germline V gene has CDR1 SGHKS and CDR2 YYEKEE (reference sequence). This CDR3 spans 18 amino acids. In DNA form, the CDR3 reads TGTGCCAGCAGCTTGCCGGGACTAGCGGGAGGATTCCAAGAGACCCAGTACTTC. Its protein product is CASSLPGLAGGFQETQYF.

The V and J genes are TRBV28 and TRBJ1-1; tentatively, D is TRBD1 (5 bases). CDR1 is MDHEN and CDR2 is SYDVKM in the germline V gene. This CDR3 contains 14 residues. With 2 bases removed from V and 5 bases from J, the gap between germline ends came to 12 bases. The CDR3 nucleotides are TGTGCCAGCAGTTTAGTTCAGGGTAGAACTGAAGCTTTCTTT. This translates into CASSLVQGRTEAFF. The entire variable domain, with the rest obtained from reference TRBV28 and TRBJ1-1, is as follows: DVKVTQSSRYLVKRTGEKVFLECVQDMDHENMFWYRQDPGLGLRLIYFSYDVKMKEKGDIPEGYSVSREKKERFSLILESASTNQTSMYLCASSLVQGRTEAFFGQGTRLTVV.

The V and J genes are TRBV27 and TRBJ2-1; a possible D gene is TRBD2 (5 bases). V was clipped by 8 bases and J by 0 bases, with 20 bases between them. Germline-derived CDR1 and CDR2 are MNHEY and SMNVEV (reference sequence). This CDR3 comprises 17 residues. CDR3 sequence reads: CASFKSQAAVSYNEQFF. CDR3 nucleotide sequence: TGTGCCAGCTTTAAGAGCCAGGCAGCGGTCTCCTACAATGAGCAGTTCTTC.

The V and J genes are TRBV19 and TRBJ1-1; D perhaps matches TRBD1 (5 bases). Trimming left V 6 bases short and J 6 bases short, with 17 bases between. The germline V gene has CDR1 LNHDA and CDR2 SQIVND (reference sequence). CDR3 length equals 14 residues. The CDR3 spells CASSYAGVYPEAFF. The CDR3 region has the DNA TGTGCCAGTAGCTATGCGGGGGTCTACCCTGAAGCTTTCTTT.

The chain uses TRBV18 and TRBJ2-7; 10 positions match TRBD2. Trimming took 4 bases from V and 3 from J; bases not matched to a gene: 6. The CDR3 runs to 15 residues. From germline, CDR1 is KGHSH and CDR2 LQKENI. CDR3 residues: CASSQNRLAGYEQYF. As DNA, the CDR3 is TGTGCCAGCTCACAAAACCGACTAGCGGGCTACGAGCAGTACTTC.

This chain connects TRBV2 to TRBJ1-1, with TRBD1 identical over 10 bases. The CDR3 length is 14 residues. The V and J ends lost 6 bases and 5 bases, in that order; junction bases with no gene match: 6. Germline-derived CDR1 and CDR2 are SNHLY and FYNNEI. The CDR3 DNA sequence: TGTGCCAGCAGCGATCGACAGGGGGCTACTGAAGCTTTCTTT. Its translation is CASSDRQGATEAFF.

The CDR3 DNA reads TGCGCCAGCAGCCAAGCTACCAGCGGGATAGGTGCTCACGAGCAGTACTTC. Residues: CASSQATSGIGAHEQYF. The genes are TRBV4-1 and TRBJ2-7, with TRBD2 matching 7 bases. V dropped 1 base and J dropped 5; count of bases not matched to a gene: 14. The CDR3 is made up of 17 amino acids. Germline CDR1 MGHRA, CDR2 YSYEKL.

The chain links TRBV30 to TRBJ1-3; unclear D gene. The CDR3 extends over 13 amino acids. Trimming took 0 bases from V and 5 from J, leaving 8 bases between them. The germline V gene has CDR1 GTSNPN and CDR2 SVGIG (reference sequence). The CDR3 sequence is CAWSVSLRNTIYF. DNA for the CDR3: TGTGCCTGGAGTGTAAGCCTGCGAAACACCATATATTTT. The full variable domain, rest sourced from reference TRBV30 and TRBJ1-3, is SQTIHQWPATLVQPVGSPLSLECTVEGTSNPNLYWYRQAAGRGLQLLFYSVGIGQISSEVPQNLSASRPQDRQFILSSKKLLLSDSGFYLCAWSVSLRNTIYFGEGSWLTVV.

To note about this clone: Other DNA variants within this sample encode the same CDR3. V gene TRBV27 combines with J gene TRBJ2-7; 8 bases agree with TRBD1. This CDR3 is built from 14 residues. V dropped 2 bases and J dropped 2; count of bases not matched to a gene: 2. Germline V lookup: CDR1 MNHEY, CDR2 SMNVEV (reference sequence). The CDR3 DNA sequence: TGTGCCAGCAGTTTAGGACAGGGAGCCTACGAGCAGTACTTC. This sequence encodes CASSLGQGAYEQYF.

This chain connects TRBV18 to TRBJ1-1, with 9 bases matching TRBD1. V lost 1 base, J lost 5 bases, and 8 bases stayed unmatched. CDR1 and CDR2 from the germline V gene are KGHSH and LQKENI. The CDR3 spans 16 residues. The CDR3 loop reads CASSPHKQGARTEAFF. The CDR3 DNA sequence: TGTGCCAGCTCACCACATAAACAGGGGGCTAGGACTGAAGCTTTCTTT.

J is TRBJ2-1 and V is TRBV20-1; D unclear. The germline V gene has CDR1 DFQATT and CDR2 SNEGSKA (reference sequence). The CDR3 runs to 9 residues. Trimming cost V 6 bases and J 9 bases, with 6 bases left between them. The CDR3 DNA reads TGCAGTGCCGACATTGAGCAGTTCTTC. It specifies CSADIEQFF.

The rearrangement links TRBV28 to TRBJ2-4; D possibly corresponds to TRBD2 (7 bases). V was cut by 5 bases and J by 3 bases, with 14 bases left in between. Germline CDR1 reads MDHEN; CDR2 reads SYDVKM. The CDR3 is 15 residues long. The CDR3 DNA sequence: TGTGCCAGCAGTCCCTGGGGAGGGGGCAAAAACATTCAGTACTTC. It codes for CASSPWGGGKNIQYF.